Included here is one T cell receptor beta chain sequence, with context. These data originate in a study of T cell changes during pregnancy in multiple sclerosis. Germline V gene data show CDR1 as MNHEY and CDR2 as SMNVEV (reference sequence). Losses at the gene ends were 3 bases for V and 2 bases for J; bases not matched to a gene: 14. The CDR3 is 18 amino acids. Clones were sequenced by immunoSEQ multiplex PCR, and TCRdb holds only the in-frame ones, with some missing. Of more than 90,000 clones in the sample, roughly 90% were seen once. The V gene is TRBV27, the J gene TRBJ2-3; 7 nucleotides agree with TRBD2. The specimen comprised peripheral blood, sampled in the third trimester of pregnancy. The origin of this receptor is a female donor with multiple sclerosis, enrolled in a pregnancy study. CDR3 nucleotides: TGTGCCAGCAGTTTCACCGGGCGATCAGCGGGGCTCACAGATACGCAGTATTTT. The encoded protein is CASSFTGRSAGLTDTQYF.